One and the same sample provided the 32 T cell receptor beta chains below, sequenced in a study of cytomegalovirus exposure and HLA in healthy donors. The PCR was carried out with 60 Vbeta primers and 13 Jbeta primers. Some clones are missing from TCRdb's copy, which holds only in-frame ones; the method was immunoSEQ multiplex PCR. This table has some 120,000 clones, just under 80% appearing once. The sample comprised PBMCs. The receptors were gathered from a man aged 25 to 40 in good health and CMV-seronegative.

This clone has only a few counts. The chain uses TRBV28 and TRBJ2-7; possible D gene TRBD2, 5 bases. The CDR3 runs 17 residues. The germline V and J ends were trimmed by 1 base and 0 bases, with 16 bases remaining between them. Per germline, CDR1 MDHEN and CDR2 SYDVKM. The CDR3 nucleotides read TGTGCCAGCAGTTTATACGACTACCTAATCCCCTCCTACGAGCAGTACTTC. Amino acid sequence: CASSLYDYLIPSYEQYF. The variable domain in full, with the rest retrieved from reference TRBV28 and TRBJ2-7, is DVKVTQSSRYLVKRTGEKVFLECVQDMDHENMFWYRQDPGLGLRLIYFSYDVKMKEKGDIPEGYSVSREKKERFSLILESASTNQTSMYLCASSLYDYLIPSYEQYFGPGTRLTVT.

DNA for the CDR3: TGTGCCTGCCGGGACACCACCTCTGGGGCCAACGTCCTGACTTTC. Amino acid sequence: CACRDTTSGANVLTF. V gene TRBV28 combines with J gene TRBJ2-6, with D perhaps TRBD1 (6 bases). Trimming removed 11 bases from V and 0 bases from J, with 14 bases in between. Germline V gene data show CDR1 as MDHEN and CDR2 as SYDVKM. CDR3 length: 15 residues.

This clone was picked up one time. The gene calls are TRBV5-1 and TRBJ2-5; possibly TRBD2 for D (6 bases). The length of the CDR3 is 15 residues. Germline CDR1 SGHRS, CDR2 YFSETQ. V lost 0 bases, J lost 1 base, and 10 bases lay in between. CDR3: CASSLGRGVQETQYF. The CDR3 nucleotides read TGCGCCAGCAGCTTGGGTCGCGGGGTCCAAGAGACCCAGTACTTC.

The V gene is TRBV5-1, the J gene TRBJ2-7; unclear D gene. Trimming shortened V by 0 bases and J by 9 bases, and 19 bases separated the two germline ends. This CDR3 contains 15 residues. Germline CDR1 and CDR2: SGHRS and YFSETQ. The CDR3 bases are TGCGCCAGCAGCTTGGAAGTGTCGCTCTTTGGGCGGCAGTACTTC. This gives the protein CASSLEVSLFGRQYF. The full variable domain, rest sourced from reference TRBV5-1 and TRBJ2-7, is KAGVTQTPRYLIKTRGQQVTLSCSPISGHRSVSWYQQTPGQGLQFLFEYFSETQRNKGNFPGRFSGRQFSNSRSEMNVSTLELGDSALYLCASSLEVSLFGRQYFGPGTRLTVT.

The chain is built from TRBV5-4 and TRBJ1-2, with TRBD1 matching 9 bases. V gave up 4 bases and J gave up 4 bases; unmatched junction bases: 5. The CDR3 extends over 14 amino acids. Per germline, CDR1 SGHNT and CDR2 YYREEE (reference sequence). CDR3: CASSPTGGGYGYTF. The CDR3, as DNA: TGTGCCAGCAGCCCCACAGGGGGCGGCTATGGCTACACCTTC.

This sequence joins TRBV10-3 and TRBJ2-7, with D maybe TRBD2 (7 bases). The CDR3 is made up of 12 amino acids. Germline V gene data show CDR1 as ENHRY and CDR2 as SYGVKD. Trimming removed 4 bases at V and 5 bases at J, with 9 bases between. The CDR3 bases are TGTGCCATCAGTGCGGGGGGCGACGAGCAGTACTTC. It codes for CAISAGGDEQYF.

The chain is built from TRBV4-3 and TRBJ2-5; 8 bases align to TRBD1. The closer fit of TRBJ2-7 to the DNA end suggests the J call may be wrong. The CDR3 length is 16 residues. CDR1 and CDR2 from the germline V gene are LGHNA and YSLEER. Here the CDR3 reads CASSQDFRTGWYEQYF. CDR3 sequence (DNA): TGCGCCAGCAGCCAAGATTTCAGGACAGGGTGGTACGAGCAGTACTTC.

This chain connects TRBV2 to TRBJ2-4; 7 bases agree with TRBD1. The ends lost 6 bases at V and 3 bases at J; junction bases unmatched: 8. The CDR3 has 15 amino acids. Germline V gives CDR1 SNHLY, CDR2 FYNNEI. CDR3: CASRRTGDSKNIQYF. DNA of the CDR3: TGTGCCAGCAGAAGAACAGGGGATAGCAAAAACATTCAGTACTTC.

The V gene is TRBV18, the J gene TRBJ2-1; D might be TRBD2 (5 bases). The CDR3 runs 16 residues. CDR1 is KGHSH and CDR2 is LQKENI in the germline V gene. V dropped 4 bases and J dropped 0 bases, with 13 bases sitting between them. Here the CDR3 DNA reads TGTGCCAGCTCACTGACTTGGACTCGCTCCTACAATGAGCAGTTCTTC. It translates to CASSLTWTRSYNEQFF.

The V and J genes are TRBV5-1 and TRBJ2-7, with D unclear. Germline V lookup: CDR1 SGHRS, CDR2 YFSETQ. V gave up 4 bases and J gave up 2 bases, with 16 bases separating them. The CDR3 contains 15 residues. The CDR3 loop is CASSRDTGVAYEQYF. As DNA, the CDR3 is TGCGCCAGCAGCAGAGATACGGGTGTAGCCTACGAGCAGTACTTC.

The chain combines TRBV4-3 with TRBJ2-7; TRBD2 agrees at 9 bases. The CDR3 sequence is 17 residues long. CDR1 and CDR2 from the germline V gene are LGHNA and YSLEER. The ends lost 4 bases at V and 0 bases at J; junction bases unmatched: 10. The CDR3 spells CASSREPSGASSYEQYF. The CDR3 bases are TGCGCCAGCAGCCGAGAACCTAGCGGGGCTAGCTCCTACGAGCAGTACTTC.

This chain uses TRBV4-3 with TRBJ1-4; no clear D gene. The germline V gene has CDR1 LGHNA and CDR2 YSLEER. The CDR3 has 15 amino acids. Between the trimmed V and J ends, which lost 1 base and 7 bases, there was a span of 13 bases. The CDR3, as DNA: TGCGCCAGCAGCCAAGTTCCTCAAGGCGGTGAAAAACTGTTTTTT. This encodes CASSQVPQGGEKLFF.

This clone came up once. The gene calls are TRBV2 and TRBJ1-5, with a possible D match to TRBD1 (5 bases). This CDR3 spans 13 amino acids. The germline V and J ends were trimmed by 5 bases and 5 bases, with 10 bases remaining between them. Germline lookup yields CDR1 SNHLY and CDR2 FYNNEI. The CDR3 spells CASSFTGDQPQHF. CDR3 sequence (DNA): TGTGCCAGCAGTTTTACAGGAGATCAGCCCCAGCATTTT. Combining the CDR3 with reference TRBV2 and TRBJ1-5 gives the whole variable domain EPEVTQTPSHQVTQMGQEVILRCVPISNHLYFYWYRQILGQKVEFLVSFYNNEISEKSEIFDDQFSVERPDGSNFTLKIRSTKLEDSAMYFCASSFTGDQPQHFGDGTRLSIL.

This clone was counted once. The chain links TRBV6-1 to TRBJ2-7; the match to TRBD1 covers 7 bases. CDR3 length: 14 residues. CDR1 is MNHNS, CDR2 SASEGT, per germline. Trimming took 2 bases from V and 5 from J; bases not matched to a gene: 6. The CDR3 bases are TGTGCCAGCAGTGAACGACAGGGTTTCAACGAGCAGTACTTC. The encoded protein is CASSERQGFNEQYF.

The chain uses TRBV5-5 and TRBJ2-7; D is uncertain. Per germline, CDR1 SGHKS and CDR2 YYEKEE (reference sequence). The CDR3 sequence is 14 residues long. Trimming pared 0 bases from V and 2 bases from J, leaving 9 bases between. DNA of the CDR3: TGTGCCAGCAGCTTGGCCGCAGGAACCTACGAGCAGTACTTC. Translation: CASSLAAGTYEQYF.

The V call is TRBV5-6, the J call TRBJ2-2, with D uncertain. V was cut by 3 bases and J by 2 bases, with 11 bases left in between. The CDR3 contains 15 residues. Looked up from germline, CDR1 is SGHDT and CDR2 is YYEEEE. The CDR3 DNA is TGTGCCAGCAGCTCCCCAGGCGCTAACACCGGGGAGCTGTTTTTT. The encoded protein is CASSSPGANTGELFF.

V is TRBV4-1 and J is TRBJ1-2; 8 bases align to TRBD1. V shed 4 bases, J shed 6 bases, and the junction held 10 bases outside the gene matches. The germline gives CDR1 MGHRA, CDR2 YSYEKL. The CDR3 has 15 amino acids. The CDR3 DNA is TGCGCCAGCAGCCCCCCGACAGGGGACCTCCATGGCTACACCTTC. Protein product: CASSPPTGDLHGYTF.

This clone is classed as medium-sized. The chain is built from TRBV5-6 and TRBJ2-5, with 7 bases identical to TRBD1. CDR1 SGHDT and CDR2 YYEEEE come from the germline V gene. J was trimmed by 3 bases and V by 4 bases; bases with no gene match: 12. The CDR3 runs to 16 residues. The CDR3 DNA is TGTGCCAGCAGCCCTCCTCTCAGGACAGGAAAAGAGACCCAGTACTTC. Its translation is CASSPPLRTGKETQYF. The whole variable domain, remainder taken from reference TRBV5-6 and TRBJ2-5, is DAGVTQSPTHLIKTRGQQVTLRCSPKSGHDTVSWYQQALGQGPQFIFQYYEEEERQRGNFPDRFSGHQFPNYSSELNVNALLLGDSALYLCASSPPLRTGKETQYFGPGTRLLVL.

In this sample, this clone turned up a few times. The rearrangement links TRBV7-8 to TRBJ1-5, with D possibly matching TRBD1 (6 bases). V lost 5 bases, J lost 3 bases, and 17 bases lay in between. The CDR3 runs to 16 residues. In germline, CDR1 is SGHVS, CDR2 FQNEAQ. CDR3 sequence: CASSKAGGQNNQPQHF. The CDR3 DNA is TGTGCCAGCAGCAAAGCGGGGGGGCAGAACAATCAGCCCCAGCATTTT. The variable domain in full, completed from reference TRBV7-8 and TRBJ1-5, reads GAGVSQSPRYKVAKRGQDVALRCDPISGHVSLFWYQQALGQGPEFLTYFQNEAQLDKSGLPSDRFFAERPEGSVSTLKIQRTQQEDSAVYLCASSKAGGQNNQPQHFGDGTRLSIL.

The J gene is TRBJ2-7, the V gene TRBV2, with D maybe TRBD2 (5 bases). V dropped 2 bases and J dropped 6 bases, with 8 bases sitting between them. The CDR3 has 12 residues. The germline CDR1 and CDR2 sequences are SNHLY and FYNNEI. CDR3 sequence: CASSETSVEQYF. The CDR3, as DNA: TGTGCCAGCAGTGAAACTAGTGTCGAGCAGTACTTC.

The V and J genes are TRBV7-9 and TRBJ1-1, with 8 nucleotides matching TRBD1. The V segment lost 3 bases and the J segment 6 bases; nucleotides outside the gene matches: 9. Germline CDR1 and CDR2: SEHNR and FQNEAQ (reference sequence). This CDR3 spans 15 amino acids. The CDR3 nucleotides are TGTGCCAGCAGCTTGAGTCTTCAGGGGGCCGCTGAAGCTTTCTTT. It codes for CASSLSLQGAAEAFF.

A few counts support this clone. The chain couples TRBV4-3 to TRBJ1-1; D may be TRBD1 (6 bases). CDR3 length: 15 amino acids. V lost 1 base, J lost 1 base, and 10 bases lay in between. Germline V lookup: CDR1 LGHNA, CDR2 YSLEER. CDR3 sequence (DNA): TGCGCCAGCAGCCAAGGCGGGGGCAAGAACACTGAAGCTTTCTTT. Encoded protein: CASSQGGGKNTEAFF.

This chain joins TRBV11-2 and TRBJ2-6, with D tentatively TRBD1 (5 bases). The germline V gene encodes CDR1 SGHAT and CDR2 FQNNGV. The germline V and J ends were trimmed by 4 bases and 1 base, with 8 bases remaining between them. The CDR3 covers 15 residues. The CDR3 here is CASSSTESGANVLTF. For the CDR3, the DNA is TGTGCCAGCAGCTCGACAGAATCTGGGGCCAACGTCCTGACTTTC.

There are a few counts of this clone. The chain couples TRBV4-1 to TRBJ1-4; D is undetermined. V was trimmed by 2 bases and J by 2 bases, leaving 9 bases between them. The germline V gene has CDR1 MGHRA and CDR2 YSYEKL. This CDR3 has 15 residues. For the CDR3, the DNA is TGCGCCAGCAGCCAATTCCGAGGTACTAATGAAAAACTGTTTTTT. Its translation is CASSQFRGTNEKLFF.

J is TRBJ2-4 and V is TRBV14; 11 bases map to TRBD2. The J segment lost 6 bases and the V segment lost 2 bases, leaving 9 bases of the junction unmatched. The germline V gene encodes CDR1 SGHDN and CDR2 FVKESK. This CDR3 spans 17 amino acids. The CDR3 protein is CASSQTLLGLAVNIQYF. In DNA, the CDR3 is TGTGCCAGCAGCCAAACTCTTCTGGGACTAGCGGTAAACATTCAGTACTTC.

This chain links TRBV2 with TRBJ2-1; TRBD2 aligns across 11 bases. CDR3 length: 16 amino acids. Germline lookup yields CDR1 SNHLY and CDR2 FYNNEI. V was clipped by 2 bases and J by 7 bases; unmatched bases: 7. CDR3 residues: CASSEQLAGVENEQFF. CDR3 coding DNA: TGTGCCAGCAGTGAACAACTAGCGGGAGTAGAGAATGAGCAGTTCTTC.

The CDR3 reads CASRGAGRNEQFF. Written as DNA, the CDR3 is TGTGCCAGCAGGGGGGCAGGGAGAAATGAGCAGTTCTTC. V is TRBV27 and J is TRBJ2-1; D may be TRBD1 (6 bases). Germline loops: CDR1 MNHEY, CDR2 SMNVEV (reference sequence). This CDR3 comprises 13 residues. V lost 6 bases to trimming and J lost 7 bases, with 13 bases between them.

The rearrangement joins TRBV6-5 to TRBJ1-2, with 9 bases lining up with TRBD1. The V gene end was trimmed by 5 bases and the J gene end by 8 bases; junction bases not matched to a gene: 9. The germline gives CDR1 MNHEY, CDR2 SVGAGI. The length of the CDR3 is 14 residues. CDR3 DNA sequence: TGTGCCAGCAGTACTACAGGGGGCGCCTGGGGCTACACCTTC. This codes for CASSTTGGAWGYTF.

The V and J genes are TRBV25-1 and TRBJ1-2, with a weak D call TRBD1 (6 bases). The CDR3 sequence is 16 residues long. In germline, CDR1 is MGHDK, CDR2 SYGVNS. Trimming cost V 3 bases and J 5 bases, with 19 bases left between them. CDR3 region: CASSDKGQRGWYGYTF. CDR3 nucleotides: TGTGCCAGCAGTGACAAAGGACAGAGGGGTTGGTATGGCTACACCTTC.

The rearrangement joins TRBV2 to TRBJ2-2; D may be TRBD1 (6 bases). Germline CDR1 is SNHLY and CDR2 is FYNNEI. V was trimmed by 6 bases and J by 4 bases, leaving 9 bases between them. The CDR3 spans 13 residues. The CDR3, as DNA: TGTGCCAGCAGAACAGGGCCCACCGGGGAGCTGTTTTTT. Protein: CASRTGPTGELFF.

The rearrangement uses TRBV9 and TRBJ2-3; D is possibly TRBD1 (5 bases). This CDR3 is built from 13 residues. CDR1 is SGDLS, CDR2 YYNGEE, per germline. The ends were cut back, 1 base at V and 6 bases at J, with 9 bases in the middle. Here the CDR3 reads CASSVHPGDTQYF. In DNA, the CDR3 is TGTGCCAGCAGCGTACATCCAGGGGATACGCAGTATTTT. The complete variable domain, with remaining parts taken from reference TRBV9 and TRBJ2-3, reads DSGVTQTPKHLITATGQRVTLRCSPRSGDLSVYWYQQSLDQGLQFLIQYYNGEERAKGNILERFSAQQFPDLHSELNLSSLELGDSALYFCASSVHPGDTQYFGPGTRLTVL.

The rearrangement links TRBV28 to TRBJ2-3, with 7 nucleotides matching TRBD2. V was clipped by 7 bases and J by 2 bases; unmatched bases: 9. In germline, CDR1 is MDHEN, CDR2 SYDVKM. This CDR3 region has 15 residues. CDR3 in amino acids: CASTLGLPSTDTQYF. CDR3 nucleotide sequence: TGTGCCAGCACCCTGGGACTACCCTCCACAGATACGCAGTATTTT.